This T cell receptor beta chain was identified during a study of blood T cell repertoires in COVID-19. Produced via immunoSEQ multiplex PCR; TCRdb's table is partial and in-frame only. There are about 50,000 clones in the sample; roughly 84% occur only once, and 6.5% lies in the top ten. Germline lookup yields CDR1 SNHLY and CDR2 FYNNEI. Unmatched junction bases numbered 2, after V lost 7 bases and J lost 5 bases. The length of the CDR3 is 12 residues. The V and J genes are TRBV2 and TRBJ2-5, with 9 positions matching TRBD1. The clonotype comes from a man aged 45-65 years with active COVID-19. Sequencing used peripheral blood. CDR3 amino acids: CASKQGAETQYF. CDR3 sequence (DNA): TGTGCCAGCAAACAGGGGGCTGAGACCCAGTACTTC.